The rows below give T cell receptor beta chains drawn from one sample of a study of early stage breast cancer tumors. Repertoires were generated with immunoSEQ multiplex PCR, while TCRdb's copy carries only in-frame clones and drops some. The table includes roughly 14,000 clones, over 60% detected once. Sequencing was done on a sample of normal breast tissue next to the tumor. The receptors originated from a person aged 45 to 59 with breast cancer. Each CDR3 is given with its conserved first and last residue. D genes are given only for firm matches. Some rows mark clone size as missing; the rest say once, few, many or name a class of expanded clone.

clone_size,v_call,cdr3_length,j_call,d_call,cdr3_aa,cdr3_nt
NA,TRBV25-1,13,TRBJ2-5,TRBD2,CASSDGGGETQYF,TGTGCCAGCAGTGACGGCGGGGGAGAGACCCAGTACTTC
few,TRBV4-2,16,TRBJ2-7,NA,CASSQESGLQDYEQYF,TGTGCCAGCAGCCAAGAGTCGGGACTCCAAGACTACGAGCAGTACTTC
NA,TRBV5-1,16,TRBJ2-5,NA,CASSLEASVPQETQYF,TGCGCCAGCAGCTTGGAGGCCAGCGTACCTCAAGAGACCCAGTACTTC
NA,TRBV2,15,TRBJ2-1,TRBD2,CASRPGLAGYNEQFF,TGTGCCAGCAGACCGGGACTAGCGGGCTACAATGAGCAGTTCTTC
NA,TRBV18,15,TRBJ1-3,NA,CASSRSPDSGNTIYF,TGTGCCAGCTCACGGTCCCCAGACTCTGGAAACACCATATATTTT
NA,TRBV7-9,19,TRBJ2-6,TRBD1,CASSLVRAGGVGGANVLTF,TGTGCCAGCAGCTTAGTGAGGGCAGGGGGAGTCGGTGGGGCCAACGTCCTGACTTTC
NA,TRBV21-1,11,TRBJ2-3,NA,CASIHWDTQYF,TGTGCCAGCATCCATTGGGATACGCAGTATTTT
NA,TRBV13,17,TRBJ2-2,TRBD2,CASSLEGLADNTGELFF,TGTGCCAGCAGCTTAGAAGGACTAGCGGACAACACCGGGGAGCTGTTTTTT
NA,TRBV7-2,12,TRBJ2-5,NA,CASRNRGETQYF,TGTGCCAGCAGAAACCGGGGGGAGACCCAGTACTTC
NA,TRBV7-8,14,TRBJ2-7,NA,CASSLGPGPYEQYF,TGTGCCAGCAGCTTAGGCCCGGGACCCTACGAGCAGTACTTC
NA,TRBV5-1,14,TRBJ2-3,NA,CASSWGASTDTQYF,TGCGCCAGCAGCTGGGGGGCGAGCACAGATACGCAGTATTTT
NA,TRBV2,17,TRBJ2-5,TRBD2,CASRLSGGTSGQETQYF,TGTGCCAGCCGGCTTAGCGGGGGGACATCTGGGCAAGAGACCCAGTACTTC
NA,TRBV19,15,TRBJ2-5,NA,CASSARTGSGETQYF,TGTGCCAGTAGTGCTCGGACAGGCAGCGGGGAGACCCAGTACTTC
few,TRBV5-8,16,TRBJ1-1,NA,CASSTLRGTMNTEAFF,TGTGCCAGCAGTACTCTCAGGGGCACCATGAACACTGAAGCTTTCTTT
NA,TRBV2,13,TRBJ1-1,TRBD1,CASSEPDRGEAFF,TGTGCCAGCAGTGAACCAGACAGGGGCGAAGCTTTCTTT
NA,TRBV6-5,15,TRBJ1-6,NA,CASSIDRFNNSPLHF,TGTGCCAGCAGTATTGACAGGTTCAATAATTCACCCCTCCACTTT
NA,TRBV7-9,16,TRBJ2-3,TRBD1,CASSLPNRGRSDTQYF,TGTGCCAGCAGCTTACCGAACAGGGGGCGGTCAGATACGCAGTATTTT
few,TRBV27,15,TRBJ2-7,TRBD2,CASSFRLAGVGEQYF,TGTGCCAGCAGTTTTCGACTAGCGGGAGTGGGCGAGCAGTACTTC
NA,TRBV27,16,TRBJ2-7,NA,CASSFRVTGPGYEQYF,TGTGCCAGCAGTTTTCGGGTCACAGGGCCTGGGTACGAGCAGTACTTC
NA,TRBV10-3,11,TRBJ1-1,NA,CAIAGEAEAFF,TGTGCCATCGCGGGGGAAGCTGAAGCTTTCTTT
NA,TRBV2,14,TRBJ1-1,TRBD1,CASRGTGVETEAFF,TGTGCCAGCAGGGGGACAGGGGTAGAAACTGAAGCTTTCTTT
NA,TRBV2,12,TRBJ2-2,NA,CASSVYTGELFF,TGTGCCAGCAGTGTATACACCGGGGAGCTGTTTTTT